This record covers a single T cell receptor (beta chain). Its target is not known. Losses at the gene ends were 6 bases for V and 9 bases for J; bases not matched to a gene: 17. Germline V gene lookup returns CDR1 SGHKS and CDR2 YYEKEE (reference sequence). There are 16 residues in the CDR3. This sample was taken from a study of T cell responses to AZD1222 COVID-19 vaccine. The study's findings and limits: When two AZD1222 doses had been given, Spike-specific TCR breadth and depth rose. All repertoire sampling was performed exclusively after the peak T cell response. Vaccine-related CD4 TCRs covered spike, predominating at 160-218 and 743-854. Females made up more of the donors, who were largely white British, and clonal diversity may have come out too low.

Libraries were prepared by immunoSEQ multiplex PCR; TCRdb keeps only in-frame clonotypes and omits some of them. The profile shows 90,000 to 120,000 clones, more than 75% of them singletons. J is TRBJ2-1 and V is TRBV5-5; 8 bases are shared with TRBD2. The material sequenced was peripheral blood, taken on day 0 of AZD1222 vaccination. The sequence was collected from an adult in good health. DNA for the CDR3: TGTGCCAGCACCCCTGCCGGAACGGGGGGGCGGGTTGAGCAGTTCTTC. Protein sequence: CASTPAGTGGRVEQFF. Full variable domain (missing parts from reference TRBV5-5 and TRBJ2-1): DAGVTQSPTHLIKTRGQQVTLRCSPISGHKSVSWYQQVLGQGPQFIFQYYEKEERGRGNFPDRFSARQFPNYSSELNVNALLLGDSALYLCASTPAGTGGRVEQFFGPGTRLTVL.